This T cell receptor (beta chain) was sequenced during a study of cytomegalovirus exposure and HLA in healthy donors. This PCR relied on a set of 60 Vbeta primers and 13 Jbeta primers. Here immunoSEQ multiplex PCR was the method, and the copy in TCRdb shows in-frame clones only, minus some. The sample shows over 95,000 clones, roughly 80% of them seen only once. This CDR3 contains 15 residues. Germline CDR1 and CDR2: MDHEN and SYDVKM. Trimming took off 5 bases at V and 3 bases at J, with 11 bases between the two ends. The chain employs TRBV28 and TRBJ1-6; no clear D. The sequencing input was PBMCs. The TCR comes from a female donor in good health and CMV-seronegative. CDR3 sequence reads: CASSRGRYYNSPLHF. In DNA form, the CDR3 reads TGTGCCAGCAGTCGAGGCCGATACTATAATTCACCCCTCCACTTT.